This T cell receptor beta chain is from a study of T cell responses to AZD1222 COVID-19 vaccine. Whole-study findings and limits: Just five or six AZD1222 recipients were seropositive at baseline. CD4 TCRs covered the whole spike, strongest at regions 160-218 and 743-854.

With regard to this clone: Its antigen is currently unknown.

The protocol was immunoSEQ multiplex PCR, while the TCRdb copy is restricted to in-frame clones and leaves out a portion. The profile shows 100,000 or so clones, 70% to 90% of them singletons. This CDR3 spans 13 amino acids. J lost 6 bases, V lost 6 bases, and 6 bases had no gene match. Per germline, CDR1 SGHVS and CDR2 FQNEAQ. V gene TRBV7-8 combines with J gene TRBJ2-7, with TRBD1 identical over 9 bases. Specimen: peripheral blood, collected 28 days after the second AZD1222 dose. The sequence was collected from an adult who received the AZD1222 COVID-19 vaccine. The DNA of the CDR3 is TGTGCCAGCAGACAGACAGGGGGGAGCGAGCAGTACTTC. Encoded protein: CASRQTGGSEQYF. The full variable domain, in which reference TRBV7-8 and TRBJ2-7 provide the parts outside the CDR3, is GAGVSQSPRYKVAKRGQDVALRCDPISGHVSLFWYQQALGQGPEFLTYFQNEAQLDKSGLPSDRFFAERPEGSVSTLKIQRTQQEDSAVYLCASRQTGGSEQYFGPGTRLTVT.